The next 24 T cell receptor beta chains were all read from a single sample in a study of blood T cells in healthy people across ages. For the second PCR, which ran for about 7 to 12 cycles, a sample-barcoded 5' primer and a J-beta primer mix were used. In TCRdb, the 5' RACE reads were re-called with MiXCR into one record per CDR3 protein. The table lists around 750,000 distinct CDR3 sequences, around half of them singletons, with under 50% in the top ten. The specimen was blood. Receptors originate from an elderly man in good health.

The genes are TRBV9 and TRBJ2-5, with TRBD2 matching 10 bases. Per germline, CDR1 SGDLS and CDR2 YYNGEE. Trimming removed 4 bases from V and 12 bases from J; junction bases left unmatched: 9. This CDR3 region has 13 residues. CDR3 region: CASSPGDSGRKYF. The CDR3 DNA reads TGTGCCAGCAGCCCCGGGGATAGCGGGAGGAAGTACTTC.

This clonotype has just a few counts. V and J are TRBV5-6 and TRBJ2-7; D may be TRBD2 (7 bases). Trimming removed 2 bases from V and 2 bases from J, with 8 bases in between. This CDR3 region has 13 residues. Per germline, CDR1 SGHDT and CDR2 YYEEEE. This chain's CDR3 is CASSFGGPYEQYF. The CDR3 region has the DNA TGTGCCAGCAGCTTCGGGGGGCCCTACGAGCAGTACTTC.

The chain recombines TRBV29-1 with TRBJ1-2; no reliable D call. Trimming pared 0 bases from V and 2 bases from J, leaving 16 bases between. In germline, CDR1 is SQVTM, CDR2 ANQGSEA. The CDR3 loop spans 16 amino acids. CDR3 loop: CSVEDWVGRENYGYTF. In DNA, the CDR3 is TGCAGCGTTGAAGATTGGGTTGGCAGAGAGAACTATGGCTACACCTTC.

The chain couples TRBV6-5 to TRBJ1-1; tentatively, D is TRBD1 (6 bases). V gave up 2 bases and J gave up 5 bases, with 15 bases separating them. This CDR3 has 15 amino acids. The germline gives CDR1 MNHEY, CDR2 SVGAGI. The CDR3 loop is CASSYNTQGTTEAFF. CDR3 in DNA: TGTGCCAGCAGTTACAATACACAGGGAACAACTGAAGCTTTCTTT.

The chain employs TRBV11-2 and TRBJ2-1; 7 nucleotides line up with TRBD2. CDR3 length equals 16 residues. The germline V gene encodes CDR1 SGHAT and CDR2 FQNNGV. The ends lost 5 bases at V and 0 bases at J; junction bases unmatched: 7. CDR3 protein: CASSPGRGSSYNEQFF. The DNA for the CDR3 is TGTGCCAGCAGCCCAGGGCGCGGGAGCTCCTACAATGAGCAGTTCTTC.

With respect to this clonotype: A read error may account for a junction end that differs from germline. This rearrangement joins TRBV9 to TRBJ2-7; TRBD1 aligns across 9 bases. This CDR3 has 15 residues. CDR1 SGDLS and CDR2 YYNGEE come from the germline V gene. The CDR3 loop is CAGSAGTGFTYEQYF. CDR3 in DNA: TGTGCCGGCAGCGCCGGGACAGGGTTTACCTACGAGCAGTACTTC.

This clonotype was detected only a few times. The CDR3 loop reads CASSLESPGTNTEAFF. The CDR3 region has the DNA TGCGCCAGCAGCTTGGAATCCCCCGGGACGAACACTGAAGCTTTCTTT. This chain connects TRBV5-1 to TRBJ1-1; TRBD1 is a possible D gene (5 bases). The V end lost 0 bases, the J end lost 1 base, and 13 bases lay between the germline ends. The CDR3 is made up of 16 amino acids. The V gene's germline CDR1 is SGHRS and CDR2 YFSETQ.

The chain combines TRBV6-1 with TRBJ2-7; 8 bases are a match to TRBD2. From germline, CDR1 is MNHNS and CDR2 SASEGT. Germline trimming cut 2 bases from V and 12 bases from J; bases unmatched to any gene: 6. The CDR3 covers 12 residues. This chain's CDR3 is CASSEPLAGSYF. The CDR3, as DNA: TGTGCCAGCAGTGAACCTCTAGCGGGTTCGTACTTC.

In DNA form, the CDR3 reads TGTGCCAGCAGTGTGGCCCCGAACTACGAGCAGTACTTC. This codes for CASSVAPNYEQYF. This chain links TRBV2 with TRBJ2-7; D is unclear. V was trimmed by 4 bases and J by 3 bases, leaving 10 bases between them. Germline values: CDR1 SNHLY, CDR2 FYNNEI. The CDR3 contains 13 residues.

This sequence joins TRBV24-1 and TRBJ2-1; 9 nucleotides match TRBD1. CDR3 size: 15 residues. Germline CDR1 reads KGHDR; CDR2 reads SFDVKD. V gave up 9 bases and J gave up 7 bases; unmatched junction bases: 12. Here the CDR3 DNA reads TGTGCCACCGGACTACAGGGGGCTTCGAGGAATGAGCAGTTCTTC. Residues: CATGLQGASRNEQFF.

The V and J genes are TRBV2 and TRBJ2-4, with D tentatively TRBD2 (5 bases). Looked up from germline, CDR1 is SNHLY and CDR2 is FYNNEI. V was clipped by 6 bases and J by 13 bases, with 19 bases between them. The CDR3 runs to 13 residues. The CDR3 sequence is CASSYIGLGEQYF. CDR3 bases: TGTGCCAGCAGCTATATAGGGCTCGGGGAGCAGTACTTC. The whole variable domain, filled in from reference TRBV2 and TRBJ2-4, reads EPEVTQTPSHQVTQMGQEVILRCVPISNHLYFYWYRQILGQKVEFLVSFYNNEISEKSEIFDDQFSVERPDGSNFTLKIRSTKLEDSAMYFCASSYIGLGEQYFGAGTRLSVL.

Regarding this clonotype: One end of the junction is discordant with germline, which a read error may explain. V gene TRBV9 combines with J gene TRBJ2-3; D gene unclear. CDR1 is SGDLS and CDR2 is YYNGEE in the germline V gene. The CDR3 is 15 amino acids. The CDR3 nucleotides are TGTGCCGGCAGCGTAGCTTCCTTTATCGGGGATACGCAGTATTTT. Its protein is CAGSVASFIGDTQYF. Together with reference TRBV9 and TRBJ2-3, the CDR3 gives the full variable domain: DSGVTQTPKHLITATGQRVTLRCSPRSGDLSVYWYQQSLDQGLQFLIQYYNGEERAKGNILERFSAQQFPDLHSELNLSSLELGDSALYFCAGSVASFIGDTQYFGPGTRLTVL.

The V gene is TRBV29-1, the J gene TRBJ2-5; D perhaps matches TRBD1 (6 bases). The germline gives CDR1 SQVTM, CDR2 ANQGSEA. The V gene lost 7 bases and the J gene lost 1 base, with 16 bases spanning the gap. The CDR3 spans 14 residues. The CDR3 DNA sequence: TGCAGCGCCCGAAACGGACAGATCCAAGAGACCCAGTACTTC. Translation: CSARNGQIQETQYF. Complete variable domain (other parts from reference TRBV29-1 and TRBJ2-5): SAVISQKPSRDICQRGTSLTIQCQVDSQVTMMFWYRQQPGQSLTLIATANQGSEATYESGFVIDKFPISRPNLTFSTLTVSNMSPEDSSIYLCSARNGQIQETQYFGPGTRLLVL.

The CDR3 loop is CSAELAGLADTQYF. The CDR3 coding sequence is TGCAGTGCGGAACTAGCGGGATTAGCAGATACGCAGTATTTT. The rearrangement uses TRBV20-1 and TRBJ2-3; 10 bases are a match to TRBD2. V dropped 6 bases and J dropped 4; count of bases not matched to a gene: 7. The CDR3 loop spans 14 amino acids. CDR1 DFQATT and CDR2 SNEGSKA come from the germline V gene (reference sequence).

This clonotype came up many times. The junction differs from germline at one of its ends, possibly a read error. The chain couples TRBV5-1 to TRBJ2-5, with no clear D. This CDR3 is built from 13 residues. The germline CDR1 and CDR2 sequences are SGHRS and YFSETQ. The DNA for the CDR3 is TGTGCCAGCTCTCCTGGACCACAGGAGACCCAGTACTTC. As protein: CASSPGPQETQYF.

As for this clonotype: Since a much larger clone is just one base distant, this may be a read error. The genes are TRBV11-3 and TRBJ2-3; D remains ambiguous. The V end lost 0 bases, the J end lost 3 bases, and 1 base lay between the germline ends. CDR3 length equals 12 residues. The germline CDR1 and CDR2 sequences are SGHNT and YENEEA. The CDR3 DNA is TGTGCCAGCAGCTTAGAGACAGATACGCAGTATTTT. It yields the protein CASSLETDTQYF.

The chain carries TRBV7-9 and TRBJ2-4; possible D gene TRBD2, 5 bases. The DNA end is a closer match to TRBJ2-5, so the J assignment may be wrong. CDR3 length: 15 amino acids. In germline, CDR1 is SEHNR, CDR2 FQNEAQ (reference sequence). In DNA, the CDR3 is TGTGCCAGCAGCTTAGTTCAGCTCTCCGGGGTGACCCAGTACTTC. It yields the protein CASSLVQLSGVTQYF.

The V call is TRBV6-1, the J call TRBJ1-2; D remains unclear. The CDR3 sequence is 14 residues long. The germline V and J ends were trimmed by 8 bases and 6 bases, with 19 bases remaining between them. The germline CDR1 and CDR2 sequences are MNHNS and SASEGT. The CDR3 DNA reads as TGTGCCAGCCGTCTCCGCGGGCGAAACCATGGCTACACCTTC. Protein product: CASRLRGRNHGYTF.

The chain has TRBV3-1 and TRBJ2-3; a weak D match, TRBD2 (5 bases). Trimming took 3 bases from V and 14 from J, leaving 21 bases between them. Germline values: CDR1 LGHDT, CDR2 YNNKEL (reference sequence). The CDR3 is made up of 14 amino acids. Here the CDR3 DNA reads TGTGCCAGCAGCCAGAGACCTACGGGGAGATACGCGTATTTT. It codes for CASSQRPTGRYAYF.

The chain combines TRBV5-1 with TRBJ2-1, with 8 bases lining up with TRBD1. The CDR3 consists of 16 residues. The V gene's germline CDR1 is SGHRS and CDR2 YFSETQ. Germline trimming cut 4 bases from V and 4 bases from J; bases unmatched to any gene: 10. In DNA, the CDR3 is TGCGCCAGCAGCCCCCCCTGGACAGGGAGGTACAATGAGCAGTTCTTC. Translation gives CASSPPWTGRYNEQFF.

The CDR3 bases are TGTGCCAGCAGTTTTGACAGTTTCACTGAAGCTTTCTTT. Protein: CASSFDSFTEAFF. The rearrangement joins TRBV12-3 or TRBV12-4 to TRBJ1-1; the D gene is possibly TRBD1 (5 bases). Trimming removed 3 bases at V and 4 bases at J, with 9 bases between. This CDR3 is 13 amino acids long.

The chain carries TRBV5-6 and TRBJ2-4; 9 nucleotides line up with TRBD1. V was clipped by 4 bases and J by 2 bases; unmatched bases: 7. The germline CDR1 and CDR2 sequences are SGHDT and YYEEEE. The CDR3 has 16 residues. The CDR3 DNA reads TGTGCCAGCAGCCCCGGGACAGGGACGACCAAAAACATTCAGTACTTC. It specifies CASSPGTGTTKNIQYF.

The chain combines TRBV6-1 with TRBJ2-5; 9 bases fit TRBD1. The J segment lost 4 bases and the V segment lost 0 bases, leaving 6 bases of the junction unmatched. Germline CDR1 reads MNHNS; CDR2 reads SASEGT. The CDR3 extends over 16 amino acids. The CDR3 DNA reads TGTGCCAGCAGTGAAGCCCACGGGACAGGGAGAGAGACCCAGTACTTC. Its protein is CASSEAHGTGRETQYF.

Only a few counts were recorded for this clonotype. The chain has TRBV28 and TRBJ2-7, with 9 bases aligning to TRBD2. Germline CDR1 and CDR2: MDHEN and SYDVKM. The CDR3 extends over 19 amino acids. The junction had 17 bases not matched to a gene; V was cut back by 5 bases and J by 0 bases. CDR3 residues: CASSPPGLAFKRGSYEQYF. The CDR3 nucleotides are TGTGCCAGCAGTCCCCCGGGACTAGCCTTTAAAAGGGGCTCCTACGAGCAGTACTTC.